What follows are 19 T cell receptor beta chains derived from one specimen sequenced in a study of monozygotic twins with inflammatory bowel disease. TCRdb reprocessed the 5' RACE reads and stores each CDR3 protein as one record, lacking DNA. Its table records about 380,000 distinct CDR3 sequences. What was sequenced was blood. The receptors were sampled from a human donor with ulcerative colitis or Crohn's disease, or a healthy co-twin of an affected twin (not recorded which).

The chain carries TRBV5-1 and TRBJ2-1. Germline assignment: CDR1 SGHRS and CDR2 YFSETQ. The CDR3 extends over 13 amino acids. CDR3 region: CASSLGDFNEQFF. Looking up the rest from reference TRBV5-1 and TRBJ2-1 gives the full variable domain: KAGVTQTPRYLIKTRGQQVTLSCSPISGHRSVSWYQQTPGQGLQFLFEYFSETQRNKGNFPGRFSGRQFSNSRSEMNVSTLELGDSALYLCASSLGDFNEQFFGPGTRLTVL.

This chain uses TRBV4-1 with TRBJ1-1; with no DNA, the TCRdb D assignment of TRBD1 cannot be verified. CDR1 is MGHRA and CDR2 is YSYEKL in the germline V gene. This CDR3 comprises 16 residues. CDR3 sequence reads: CASSQGGQGPLDEAFF.

The chain carries TRBV5-6 and TRBJ2-4. Looked up from germline, CDR1 is SGHDT and CDR2 is YYEEEE. The CDR3 spans 12 residues. The CDR3 region is CASSLDRAGPIF.

The V and J genes are TRBV5-1 and TRBJ2-1; with no DNA, the TCRdb D assignment of TRBD2 cannot be verified. From germline, CDR1 is SGHRS and CDR2 YFSETQ. The CDR3 contains 18 residues. The CDR3 spells CASSFALRGTRAYNEQFF.

The chain joins TRBV5-1 to TRBJ1-1; the TRBD1 assignment by TCRdb is unverifiable without DNA. Germline values: CDR1 SGHRS, CDR2 YFSETQ. The CDR3 runs 15 residues. The CDR3 loop is CASSLTRDRKTEAFF.

This chain links TRBV9 with TRBJ2-7; TCRdb outputs TRBD2, but without DNA this stays unchecked. The CDR3 length is 17 residues. CDR1 is SGDLS and CDR2 is YYNGEE in the germline V gene. The CDR3 loop reads CASSGRIDGLPTYEQYF.

This chain connects TRBV21-1 to TRBJ1-5. TRBV21-1 corresponds to a pseudogene. CDR3 size: 15 residues. The CDR3 sequence: CASSKRVGSWVPQHF.

This rearrangement joins TRBV5-5 to TRBJ2-1; there is no DNA to check the TCRdb D call of TRBD1. The CDR3 runs to 15 residues. The germline gives CDR1 SGHKS, CDR2 YYEKEE (reference sequence). The CDR3 sequence is CASSLGTTGGNEQFF.

V is TRBV4-3 and J is TRBJ2-7; TCRdb indicates TRBD1, and absent DNA this call remains unverified. Per the germline V gene, CDR1 is LGHNA and CDR2 is YSLEER. This CDR3 spans 17 amino acids. The CDR3 protein is CASSLKGTGQGSYEQYF.

The chain carries TRBV7-9 and TRBJ1-4; TCRdb calls TRBD1, which cannot be checked without DNA. The CDR3 spans 17 residues. In germline, CDR1 is SEHNR, CDR2 FQNEAQ (reference sequence). The CDR3 sequence: CASSLGTGVTTNEKLFF.

The V and J genes are TRBV7-3 and TRBJ1-1. The CDR3 sequence is 13 residues long. CDR1 is SGHTA and CDR2 is FQGTGA in the germline V gene. This CDR3 reads CASSLWADSEAFF.

The chain is built from TRBV20-1 and TRBJ2-4. CDR1 is DFQATT and CDR2 is SNEGSKA in the germline V gene (reference sequence). The CDR3 covers 15 residues. Here the CDR3 reads CSARDMLLGKNIQYF.

The chain recombines TRBV7-6 with TRBJ2-5. Germline V gene sequence: CDR1 SGHVS, CDR2 FNYEAQ. The CDR3 runs 13 residues. The CDR3 loop reads CASSLAQKETQYF.

The CDR3 reads CSVELRDRGPTEAFF. This chain links TRBV29-1 with TRBJ1-1; no DNA is available, so the TRBD1 call from TCRdb remains unchecked. Germline CDR1 is SQVTM and CDR2 is ANQGSEA. CDR3 length: 15 amino acids.

CDR3 region: CASRVLGTRNTEAFF. The rearrangement links TRBV27 to TRBJ1-1; with no DNA, the TCRdb D assignment of TRBD1 cannot be verified. The CDR3 contains 15 residues. Germline V gives CDR1 MNHEY, CDR2 SMNVEV (reference sequence).

The chain is built from TRBV7-3 and TRBJ1-1; TCRdb indicates TRBD1, and absent DNA this call remains unverified. Germline loops: CDR1 SGHTA, CDR2 FQGTGA. This CDR3 is 13 amino acids long. The CDR3 sequence: CASSTGPNTEAFF.

The chain employs TRBV7-2 and TRBJ1-4. The CDR3 totals 14 residues. The V gene's germline CDR1 is SGHTA and CDR2 FQGNSA. The CDR3: CASSLTTTNEKLFF.

The V gene is TRBV4-1, the J gene TRBJ2-1; TCRdb reports TRBD1, a call that lacks DNA to check it against. Germline V CDR1 and CDR2: MGHRA, YSYEKL. This CDR3 has 15 residues. The CDR3 here is CASSRNRASYNEQFF.

The chain couples TRBV24-1 to TRBJ2-3; TCRdb's D call of TRBD1 is untestable without DNA. The V gene's germline CDR1 is KGHDR and CDR2 SFDVKD. The CDR3 is 15 residues long. CDR3 region: CATSERRDDTDTQYF.